These T cell receptor beta chains were read from a single sample in a study of control samples from healthy donors and cancer patients. Profiled with immunoSEQ multiplex PCR; TCRdb holds only in-frame clones, not every one. The table includes over 100,000 clones, about 90% detected once. Sequenced material: blood. The receptors here all came from a young woman in good health. Both conserved end residues are part of each CDR3. The order of the fields is D gene, clone size, V gene, J gene, CDR3 protein, CDR3 DNA. A D gene is named only where the DNA matches it firmly. Not every row has a clone size; where given, it reads once, few, many or a size class.

-,-,TRBV2,TRBJ1-2,CASSEGGGGYTF,TGTGCCAGCAGTGAAGGAGGCGGCGGCTACACCTTC
-,-,TRBV29-1,TRBJ2-1,CSVGGLVRVDEQFF,TGCAGCGTGGGGGGACTTGTAAGGGTGGATGAGCAGTTCTTC
TRBD2,-,TRBV24-1,TRBJ2-3,CATSDSIPRGGRTDTQYF,TGTGCCACCAGTGATTCCATCCCCCGGGGCGGGAGGACAGATACGCAGTATTTT
-,-,TRBV3-1/TRBV3-2,TRBJ1-1,CASSPRDSYTEAFF,TGTGCCAGCAGCCCCCGCGACAGCTACACTGAAGCTTTCTTT
-,few,TRBV19,TRBJ2-4,CAALGDIQYF,TGTGCCGCGCTAGGGGACATTCAGTACTTC
TRBD2,-,TRBV4-3,TRBJ2-3,CASSQAGGPAAQYF,TGCGCCAGCAGCCAAGCGGGAGGACCTGCGGCGCAGTATTTT
-,-,TRBV6-1,TRBJ1-2,CASAREGWGYTF,TGTGCCAGCGCCAGGGAGGGCTGGGGCTACACCTTC
-,medium-sized,TRBV6-4,TRBJ1-2,CASISAGGAGDKDAGYTF,TGTGCCAGCATTAGTGCGGGGGGCGCAGGAGATAAAGACGCCGGCTACACCTTC
-,-,TRBV27,TRBJ2-1,CASSYQATRNNEQFF,TGTGCCAGCAGTTACCAGGCCACTAGGAACAATGAGCAGTTCTTC
TRBD1,-,TRBV18,TRBJ1-1,CASSPQDRGNTEAFF,TGTGCCAGCTCACCGCAGGACAGGGGGAACACTGAAGCTTTCTTT
-,-,TRBV2,TRBJ1-3,CASSLGTDGNTIYF,TGTGCCAGCAGCCTGGGGACTGATGGAAACACCATATATTTT
-,-,TRBV29-1,TRBJ2-1,CSVARGYNEQFF,TGCAGCGTTGCCAGGGGTTACAATGAGCAGTTCTTC
-,-,TRBV5-1,TRBJ2-7,CASSLGAGVEQYF,TGCGCCAGCAGCTTAGGCGCGGGTGTCGAGCAGTACTTC
-,-,TRBV15,TRBJ1-1,CATSGTLNTEAFF,TGTGCCACCAGCGGAACATTGAACACTGAAGCTTTCTTT
-,-,TRBV7-9,TRBJ1-2,CASSSPRGKSRDGYTF,TGTGCCAGCAGCTCACCCCGGGGGAAGAGCAGGGATGGCTACACCTTC
-,-,TRBV4-1,TRBJ1-6,CASSQGWVSYNSPLHF,TGCGCCAGCAGCCAAGGGTGGGTCTCCTATAATTCACCCCTCCACTTT
TRBD1,-,TRBV2,TRBJ1-6,CASRGDREDSPLHF,TGTGCCAGCAGGGGGGACAGGGAAGATTCACCCCTCCACTTT